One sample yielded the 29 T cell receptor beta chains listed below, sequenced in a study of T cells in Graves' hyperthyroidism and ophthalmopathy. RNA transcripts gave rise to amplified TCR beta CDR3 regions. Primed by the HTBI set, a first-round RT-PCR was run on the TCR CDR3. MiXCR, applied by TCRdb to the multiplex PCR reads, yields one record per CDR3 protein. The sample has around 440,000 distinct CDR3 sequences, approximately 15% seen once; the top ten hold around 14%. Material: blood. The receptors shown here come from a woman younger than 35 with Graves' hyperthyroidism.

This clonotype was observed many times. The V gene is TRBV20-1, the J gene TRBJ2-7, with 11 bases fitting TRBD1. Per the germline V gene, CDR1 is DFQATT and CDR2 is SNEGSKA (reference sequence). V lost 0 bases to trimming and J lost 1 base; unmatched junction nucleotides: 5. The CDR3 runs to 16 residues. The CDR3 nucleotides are TGCAGTGCTAGAGATTGGACAGGGGGCGCGTCCTACGAGCAGTACTTC. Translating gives CSARDWTGGASYEQYF.

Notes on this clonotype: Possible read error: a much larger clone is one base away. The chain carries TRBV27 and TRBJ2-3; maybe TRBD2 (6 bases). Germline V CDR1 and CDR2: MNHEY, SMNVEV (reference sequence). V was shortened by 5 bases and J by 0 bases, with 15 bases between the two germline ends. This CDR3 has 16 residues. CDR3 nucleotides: TGTGCCAGCAGTGACCTAGCGTTGACTAGCACAGATACGCAGTATTTT. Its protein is CASSDLALTSTDTQYF.

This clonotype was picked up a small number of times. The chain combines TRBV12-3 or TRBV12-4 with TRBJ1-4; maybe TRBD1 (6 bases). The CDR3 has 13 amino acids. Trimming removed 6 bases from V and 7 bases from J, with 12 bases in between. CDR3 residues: CASRVTGSEKLFF. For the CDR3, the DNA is TGTGCCAGCAGAGTCACAGGGTCTGAAAAACTGTTTTTT.

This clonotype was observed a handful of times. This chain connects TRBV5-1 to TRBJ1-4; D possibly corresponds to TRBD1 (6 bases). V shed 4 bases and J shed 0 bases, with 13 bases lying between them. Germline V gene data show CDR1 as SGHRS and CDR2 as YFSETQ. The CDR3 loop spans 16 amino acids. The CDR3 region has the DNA TGCGCCAGCAGCCCCGGACAGTTTGCAACTAATGAAAAACTGTTTTTT. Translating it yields CASSPGQFATNEKLFF. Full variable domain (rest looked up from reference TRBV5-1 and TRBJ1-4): KAGVTQTPRYLIKTRGQQVTLSCSPISGHRSVSWYQQTPGQGLQFLFEYFSETQRNKGNFPGRFSGRQFSNSRSEMNVSTLELGDSALYLCASSPGQFATNEKLFFGSGTQLSVL.

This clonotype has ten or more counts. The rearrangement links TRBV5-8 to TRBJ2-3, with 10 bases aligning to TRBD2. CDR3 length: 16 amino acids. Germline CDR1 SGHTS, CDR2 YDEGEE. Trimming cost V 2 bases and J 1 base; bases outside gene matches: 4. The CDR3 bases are TGTGCCAGCAGCTTCCCCACTAGCGGGGGCACAGATACGCAGTATTTT. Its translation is CASSFPTSGGTDTQYF.

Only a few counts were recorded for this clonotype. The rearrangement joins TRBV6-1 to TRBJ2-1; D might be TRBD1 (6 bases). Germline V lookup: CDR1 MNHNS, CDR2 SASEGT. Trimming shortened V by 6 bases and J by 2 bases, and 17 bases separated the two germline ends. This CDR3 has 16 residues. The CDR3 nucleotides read TGTGCCAGCAGAGACACGGACAGAGGTCCCTACAATGAGCAGTTCTTC. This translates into CASRDTDRGPYNEQFF.

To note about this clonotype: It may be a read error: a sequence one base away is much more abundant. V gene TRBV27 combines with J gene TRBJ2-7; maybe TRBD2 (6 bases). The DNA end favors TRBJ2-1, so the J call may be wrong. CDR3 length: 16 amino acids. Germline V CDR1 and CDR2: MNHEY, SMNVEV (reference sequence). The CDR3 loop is CASRLVGRGISYEQFF. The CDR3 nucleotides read TGTGCCAGCAGACTGGTGGGACGGGGGATCTCCTACGAGCAGTTCTTC.

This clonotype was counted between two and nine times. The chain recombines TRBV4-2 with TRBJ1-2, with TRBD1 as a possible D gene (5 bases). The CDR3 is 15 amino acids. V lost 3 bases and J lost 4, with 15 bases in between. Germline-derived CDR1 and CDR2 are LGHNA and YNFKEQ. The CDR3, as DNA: TGTGCCAGCAGCCATACCGGGACGAGGGCCTATGGCTACACCTTC. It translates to CASSHTGTRAYGYTF.

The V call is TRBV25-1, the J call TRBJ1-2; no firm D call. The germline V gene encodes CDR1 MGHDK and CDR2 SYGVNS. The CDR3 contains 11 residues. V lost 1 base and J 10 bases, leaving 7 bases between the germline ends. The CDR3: CASSELTIYTF. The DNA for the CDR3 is TGTGCCAGCAGTGAATTGACGATCTACACCTTC.

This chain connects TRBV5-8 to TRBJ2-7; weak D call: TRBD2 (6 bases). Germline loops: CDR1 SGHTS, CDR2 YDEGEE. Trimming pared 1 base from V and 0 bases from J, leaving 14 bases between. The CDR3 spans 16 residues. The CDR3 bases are TGTGCCAGCAGCTTGATTCGTGGGGGGTCCTCCTACGAGCAGTACTTC. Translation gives CASSLIRGGSSYEQYF.

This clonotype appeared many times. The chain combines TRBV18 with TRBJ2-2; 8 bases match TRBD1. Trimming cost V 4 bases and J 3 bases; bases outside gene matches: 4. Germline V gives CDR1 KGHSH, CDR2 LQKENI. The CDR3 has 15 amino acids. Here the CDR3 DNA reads TGTGCCAGCTCACAAGGACAGGGCGACACCGGGGAGCTGTTTTTT. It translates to CASSQGQGDTGELFF.

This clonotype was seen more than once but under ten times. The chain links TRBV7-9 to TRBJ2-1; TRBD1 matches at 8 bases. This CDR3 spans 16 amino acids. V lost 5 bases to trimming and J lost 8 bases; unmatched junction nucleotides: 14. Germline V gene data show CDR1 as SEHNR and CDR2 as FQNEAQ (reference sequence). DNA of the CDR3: TGTGCCAGCAGCCGCAGGGCGGACAGGGCTCAGGATGAGCAGTTCTTC. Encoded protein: CASSRRADRAQDEQFF.

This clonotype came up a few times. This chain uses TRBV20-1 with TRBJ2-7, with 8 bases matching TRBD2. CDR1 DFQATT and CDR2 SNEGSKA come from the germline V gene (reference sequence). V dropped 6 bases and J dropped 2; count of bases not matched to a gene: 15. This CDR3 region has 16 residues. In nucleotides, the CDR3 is TGCAGTGCCAACCTTGGAGCGGGGGATCGGGCCTACGAGCAGTACTTC. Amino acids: CSANLGAGDRAYEQYF.

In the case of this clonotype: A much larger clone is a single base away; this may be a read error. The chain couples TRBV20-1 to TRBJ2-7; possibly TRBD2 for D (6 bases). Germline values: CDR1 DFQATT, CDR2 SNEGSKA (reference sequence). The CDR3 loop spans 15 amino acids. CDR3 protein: CSAGDLGREAFEQYF. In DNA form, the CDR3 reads TGCAGTGCTGGAGATCTTGGCAGGGAGGCTTTCGAGCAGTACTTC.

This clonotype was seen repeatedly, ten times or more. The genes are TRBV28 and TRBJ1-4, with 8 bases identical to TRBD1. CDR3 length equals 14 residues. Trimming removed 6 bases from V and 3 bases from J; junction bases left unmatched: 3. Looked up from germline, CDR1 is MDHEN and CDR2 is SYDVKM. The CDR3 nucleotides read TGTGCCAGCAGGCCGGGACAGGCTAATGAAAAACTGTTTTTT. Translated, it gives CASRPGQANEKLFF.

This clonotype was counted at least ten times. CDR3 coding DNA: TGTGCCAGCAGCCAAGATAGCGCTAGCGGCTACAATGAGCAGTTCTTC. It is translated as CASSQDSASGYNEQFF. The chain joins TRBV4-2 to TRBJ2-1; 7 nucleotides line up with TRBD2. The V gene end was trimmed by 0 bases and the J gene end by 3 bases; junction bases not matched to a gene: 5. Germline-derived CDR1 and CDR2 are LGHNA and YNFKEQ. This CDR3 has 16 amino acids.

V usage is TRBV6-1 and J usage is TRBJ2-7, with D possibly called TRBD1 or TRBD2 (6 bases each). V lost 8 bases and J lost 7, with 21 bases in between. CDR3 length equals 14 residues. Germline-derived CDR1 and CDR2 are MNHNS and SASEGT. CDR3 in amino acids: CASDTWGDTGEQYF. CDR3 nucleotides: TGTGCCAGCGACACCTGGGGGGACACCGGGGAGCAGTACTTC.

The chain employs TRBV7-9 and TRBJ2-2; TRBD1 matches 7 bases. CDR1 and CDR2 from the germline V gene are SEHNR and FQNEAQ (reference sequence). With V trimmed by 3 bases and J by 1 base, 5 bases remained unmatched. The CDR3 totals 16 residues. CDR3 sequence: CASSFSRTGNTGELFF. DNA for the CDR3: TGTGCCAGCAGCTTTTCCCGGACAGGGAACACCGGGGAGCTGTTTTTT.

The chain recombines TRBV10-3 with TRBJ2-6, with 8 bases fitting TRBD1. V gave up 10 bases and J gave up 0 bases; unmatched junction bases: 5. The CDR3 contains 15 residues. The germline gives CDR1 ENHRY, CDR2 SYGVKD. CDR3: CATFTGGSGANVLTF. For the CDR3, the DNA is TGTGCCACCTTCACAGGGGGCTCTGGGGCCAACGTCCTGACTTTC.

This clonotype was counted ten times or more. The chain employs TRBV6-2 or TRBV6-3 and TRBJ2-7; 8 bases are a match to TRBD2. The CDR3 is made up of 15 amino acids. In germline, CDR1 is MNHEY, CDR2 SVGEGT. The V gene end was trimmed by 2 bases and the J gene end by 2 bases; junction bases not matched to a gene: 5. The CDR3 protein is CASSYTGTRPYEQYF. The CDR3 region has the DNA TGTGCCAGCAGTTACACGGGGACTAGACCCTACGAGCAGTACTTC.

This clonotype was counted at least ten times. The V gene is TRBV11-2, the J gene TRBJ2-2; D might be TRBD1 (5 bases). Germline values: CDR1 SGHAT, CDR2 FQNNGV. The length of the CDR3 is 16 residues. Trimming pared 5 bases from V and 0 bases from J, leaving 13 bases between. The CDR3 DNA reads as TGTGCCAGCAGCCCCAGGTTACAGGCGAACACCGGGGAGCTGTTTTTT. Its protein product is CASSPRLQANTGELFF.

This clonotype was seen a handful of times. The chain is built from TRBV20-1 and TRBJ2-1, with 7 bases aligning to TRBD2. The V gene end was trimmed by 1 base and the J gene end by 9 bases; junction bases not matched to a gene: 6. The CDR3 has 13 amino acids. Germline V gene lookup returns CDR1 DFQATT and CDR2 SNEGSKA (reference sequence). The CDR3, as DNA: TGCAGTGCTAGAGCGGGAGGAAGGGTTGAGCAGTTCTTC. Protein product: CSARAGGRVEQFF.

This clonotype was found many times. This chain's CDR3 is CASSLVHYYNEQFF. For the CDR3, the DNA is TGTGCCAGCAGCCTAGTCCATTATTACAATGAGCAGTTCTTC. V is TRBV12-3 or TRBV12-4 and J is TRBJ2-1; D ambiguous. V shed 6 bases and J shed 4 bases, with 13 bases lying between them. This CDR3 spans 14 amino acids.

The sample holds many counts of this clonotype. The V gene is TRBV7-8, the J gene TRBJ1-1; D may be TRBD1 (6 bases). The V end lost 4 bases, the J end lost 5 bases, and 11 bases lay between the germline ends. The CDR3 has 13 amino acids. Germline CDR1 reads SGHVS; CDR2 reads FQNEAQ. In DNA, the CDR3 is TGTGCCAGCAGCTGGGGGGCTTGGACTGAAGCTTTCTTT. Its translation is CASSWGAWTEAFF.

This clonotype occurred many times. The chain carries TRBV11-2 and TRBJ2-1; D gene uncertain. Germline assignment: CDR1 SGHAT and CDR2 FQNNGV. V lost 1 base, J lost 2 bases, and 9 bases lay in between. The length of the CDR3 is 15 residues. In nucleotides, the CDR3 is TGTGCCAGCAGCTTAGGAGTGGAAGCCTACAATGAGCAGTTCTTC. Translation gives CASSLGVEAYNEQFF.

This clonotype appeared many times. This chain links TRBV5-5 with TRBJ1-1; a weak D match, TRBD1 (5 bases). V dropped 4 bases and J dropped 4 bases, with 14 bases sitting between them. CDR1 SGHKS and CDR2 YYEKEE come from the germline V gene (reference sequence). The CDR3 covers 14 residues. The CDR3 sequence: CASSPKGRGTEAFF. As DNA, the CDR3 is TGTGCCAGCAGCCCAAAGGGACGGGGCACTGAAGCTTTCTTT.

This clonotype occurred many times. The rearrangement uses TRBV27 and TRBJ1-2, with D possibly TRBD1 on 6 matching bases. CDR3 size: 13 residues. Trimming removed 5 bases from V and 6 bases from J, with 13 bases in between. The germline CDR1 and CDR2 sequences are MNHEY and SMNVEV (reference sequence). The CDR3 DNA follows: TGTGCCAGCAGTGAAAGCGCAGGGGATGGCTACACCTTC. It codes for CASSESAGDGYTF.

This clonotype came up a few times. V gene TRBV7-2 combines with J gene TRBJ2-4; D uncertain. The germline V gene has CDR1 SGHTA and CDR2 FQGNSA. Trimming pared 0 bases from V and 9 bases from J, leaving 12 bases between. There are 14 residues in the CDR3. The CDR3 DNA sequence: TGTGCCAGCAGCTTAGCGATGGGCGGTGGCATTCAGTACTTC. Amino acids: CASSLAMGGGIQYF.

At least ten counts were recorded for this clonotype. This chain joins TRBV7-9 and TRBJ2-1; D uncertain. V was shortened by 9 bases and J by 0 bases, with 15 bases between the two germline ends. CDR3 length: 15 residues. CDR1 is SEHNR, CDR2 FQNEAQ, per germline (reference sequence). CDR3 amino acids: CASNPPAISYNEQFF. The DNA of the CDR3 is TGTGCCAGTAACCCCCCAGCGATCTCCTACAATGAGCAGTTCTTC.